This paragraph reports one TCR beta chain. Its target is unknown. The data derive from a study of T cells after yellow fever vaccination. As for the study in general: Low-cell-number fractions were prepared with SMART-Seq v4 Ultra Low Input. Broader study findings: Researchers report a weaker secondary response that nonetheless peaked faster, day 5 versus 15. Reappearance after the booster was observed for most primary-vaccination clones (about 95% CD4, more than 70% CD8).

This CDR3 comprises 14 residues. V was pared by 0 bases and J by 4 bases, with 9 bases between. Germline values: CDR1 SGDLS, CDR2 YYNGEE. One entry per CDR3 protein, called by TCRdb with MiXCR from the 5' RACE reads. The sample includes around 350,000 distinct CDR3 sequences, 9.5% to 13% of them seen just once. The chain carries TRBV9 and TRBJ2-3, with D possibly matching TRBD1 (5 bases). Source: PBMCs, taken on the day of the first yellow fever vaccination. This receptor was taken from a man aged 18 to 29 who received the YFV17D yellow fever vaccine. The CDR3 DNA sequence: TGTGCCAGCAGCGTAGTCCAGGGATCAGATACGCAGTATTTT. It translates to CASSVVQGSDTQYF.